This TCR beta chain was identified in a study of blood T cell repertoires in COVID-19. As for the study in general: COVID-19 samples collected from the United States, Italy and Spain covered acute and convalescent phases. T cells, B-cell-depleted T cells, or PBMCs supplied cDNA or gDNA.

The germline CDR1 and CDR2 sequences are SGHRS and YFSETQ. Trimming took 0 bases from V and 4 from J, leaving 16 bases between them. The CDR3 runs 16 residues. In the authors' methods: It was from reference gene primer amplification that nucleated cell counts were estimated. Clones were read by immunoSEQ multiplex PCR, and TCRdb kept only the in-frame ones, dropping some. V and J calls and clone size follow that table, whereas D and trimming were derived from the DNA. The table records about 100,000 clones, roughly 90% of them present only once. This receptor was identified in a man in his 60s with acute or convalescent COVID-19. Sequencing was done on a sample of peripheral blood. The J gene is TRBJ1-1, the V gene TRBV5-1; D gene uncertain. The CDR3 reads CASSLGPGWESTEAFF. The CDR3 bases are TGCGCCAGCAGCTTGGGCCCGGGATGGGAGTCCACTGAAGCTTTCTTT.